Reported below is one T cell receptor (beta chain). These data are taken from a study of blood T cell repertoires in COVID-19. Cohort 3 recovery required two negative PCRs, clearance, or symptom resolution. V lost 4 bases, J lost 0 bases, and 13 bases lay in between. The germline gives CDR1 SGDLS, CDR2 YYNGEE. The CDR3 consists of 16 residues. Produced via immunoSEQ multiplex PCR; TCRdb's table is partial and in-frame only. The sample records about 380,000 clones, 88% being singletons. The sequenced sample was PBMCs or T cells enriched from blood (not recorded which). The chain links TRBV9 to TRBJ1-4, with D perhaps matching TRBD1 (5 bases). The sequence derives from a woman aged 18-29 years who had recovered from COVID-19. The CDR3 region has the DNA TGTGCCAGCAGCTCACAGGCAGTTGCAACTAATGAAAAACTGTTTTTT. Translating it yields CASSSQAVATNEKLFF.